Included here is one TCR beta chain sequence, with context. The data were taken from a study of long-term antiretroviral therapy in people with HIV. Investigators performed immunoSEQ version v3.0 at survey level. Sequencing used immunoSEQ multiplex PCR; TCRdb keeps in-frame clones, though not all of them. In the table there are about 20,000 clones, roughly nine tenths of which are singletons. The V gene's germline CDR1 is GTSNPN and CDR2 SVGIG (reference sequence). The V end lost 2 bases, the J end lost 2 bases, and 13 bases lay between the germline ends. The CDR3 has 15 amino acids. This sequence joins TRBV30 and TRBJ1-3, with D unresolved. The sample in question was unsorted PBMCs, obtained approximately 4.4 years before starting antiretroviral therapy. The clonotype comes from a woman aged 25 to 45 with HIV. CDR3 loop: CAWSPRGRAGNTIYF. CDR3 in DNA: TGTGCCTGGAGTCCCCGTGGGAGAGCTGGAAACACCATATATTTT.